A single sample gave rise to the 25 T cell receptor beta chains below, sequenced in a study of T cell repertoires in cytomegalovirus infection. No antigen has been identified for these receptors. MiXCR, run by TCRdb on the reads, gives a single entry per CDR3 protein. The profile shows about 900,000 distinct CDR3 sequences, approximately 31% of them singletons. Material: cultured CD8+ T cells from PBMCs, obtained from culture after CMV antigen stimulation. Receptor source: a human donor in good health (CMV status not recorded). Some clones in this sample may be carry-over from other donors' samples.

This clonotype was observed a handful of times. The gene calls are TRBV27 and TRBJ1-6; D is undetermined. Germline V gene data show CDR1 as MNHEY and CDR2 as SMNVEV (reference sequence). There are 18 residues in the CDR3. Trimming took 6 bases from V and 10 from J, leaving 28 bases between them. CDR3 DNA sequence: TGTGCCAGCAGCTACACGTCGTCCCGAGTAGACCCCATGTCACCCCTCCACTTT. It specifies CASSYTSSRVDPMSPLHF.

This chain uses TRBV2 with TRBJ2-1, with 8 bases matching TRBD2. The germline gives CDR1 SNHLY, CDR2 FYNNEI. The V gene end was trimmed by 7 bases and the J gene end by 7 bases; junction bases not matched to a gene: 12. CDR3 size: 15 residues. In nucleotides, the CDR3 is TGTGCCAGCACGACGGACGGGGGGGCTTTGAATGAGCAGTTCTTC. Its protein is CASTTDGGALNEQFF.

This clonotype has a handful of counts. This chain connects TRBV5-5 to TRBJ2-7; tentative D call: TRBD2 (6 bases). The CDR3 has 14 residues. V was shortened by 0 bases and J by 2 bases, with 9 bases between the two germline ends. CDR1 is SGHKS, CDR2 YYEKEE, per germline (reference sequence). The CDR3 DNA sequence: TGTGCCAGCAGCTTGGAATGGGGGGCCTACGAGCAGTACTTC. It encodes CASSLEWGAYEQYF. The full variable domain, completed using reference TRBV5-5 and TRBJ2-7, is DAGVTQSPTHLIKTRGQQVTLRCSPISGHKSVSWYQQVLGQGPQFIFQYYEKEERGRGNFPDRFSARQFPNYSSELNVNALLLGDSALYLCASSLEWGAYEQYFGPGTRLTVT.

As to this clonotype: The conserved final phenylalanine or tryptophan is absent from the CDR3, which likely points to a read error. No DNA is shown, since the ends of the CDR3 on it are uncertain; the CDR3 is the one TCRdb lists. CDR3 in amino acids: CASSGSGVA. The chain combines TRBV6-6 with TRBJ1-2; TRBD1, the table's D call, was not compared with the DNA. CDR1 and CDR2 from the germline V gene are MNHNY and SVGAGI (reference sequence). The CDR3 is 9 amino acids in total, end residues counted.

The chain joins TRBV11-1 to TRBJ2-5, with 10 bases fitting TRBD2. This CDR3 has 17 residues. Trimming cost V 5 bases and J 2 bases; bases outside gene matches: 11. Germline V gives CDR1 SGHAT, CDR2 FQDESV (reference sequence). The CDR3 DNA reads TGTGCCAGCAGCCCCCAGCGGGGGGGCCGAGGGCAAGAGACCCAGTACTTC. Translation gives CASSPQRGGRGQETQYF.

The chain couples TRBV2 to TRBJ2-3; 10 positions agree with TRBD2. This CDR3 region has 16 residues. V was clipped by 1 base and J by 4 bases; unmatched bases: 5. The germline gives CDR1 SNHLY, CDR2 FYNNEI. The CDR3 loop reads CASSEDLAGVADTQYF. As DNA, the CDR3 is TGTGCCAGCAGTGAAGACCTAGCGGGGGTAGCAGATACGCAGTATTTT.

This clonotype was seen a handful of times. The chain carries TRBV27 and TRBJ1-6; D remains ambiguous. This CDR3 has 15 amino acids. Between the trimmed V and J ends, which lost 4 bases and 9 bases, there was a span of 16 bases. CDR1 MNHEY and CDR2 SMNVEV come from the germline V gene (reference sequence). The CDR3 sequence is CASSSFGSNSSPLHF. The CDR3 DNA follows: TGTGCCAGCAGTTCCTTTGGGAGTAACAGTTCACCCCTCCACTTT.

The rearrangement links TRBV7-1 to TRBJ2-7; possibly TRBD2 for D (5 bases). TRBV7-1 is an open reading frame whose function is uncertain. V lost 5 bases and J 2 bases, leaving 13 bases between the germline ends. The CDR3 length is 14 residues. CDR3 coding DNA: TGTGCCAGCAGCGAGAGGGTGTTCCCCTACGAGCAGTACTTC. Amino acids: CASSERVFPYEQYF.

V is TRBV29-1 and J is TRBJ1-2; D perhaps matches TRBD1 (6 bases). From germline, CDR1 is SQVTM and CDR2 ANQGSEA. V dropped 7 bases and J dropped 6 bases, with 24 bases sitting between them. CDR3 length: 15 amino acids. DNA for the CDR3: TGCAGCGCCCCAGAAGCCCAGGGGAGAAGGGATGGCTACACCTTC. Residues: CSAPEAQGRRDGYTF.

This clonotype was recorded only once. The chain joins TRBV25-1 to TRBJ1-1, with D unclear. This CDR3 region has 12 residues. Trimming stripped 6 bases from V and 6 bases from J, with 11 bases between. Looked up from germline, CDR1 is MGHDK and CDR2 is SYGVNS. The CDR3, as DNA: TGTGCCAGCAGGGAAGGACCATCTGAAGCTTTCTTT. This codes for CASREGPSEAFF.

This clonotype was seen a handful of times. This chain joins TRBV15 and TRBJ2-7, with 8 bases matching TRBD1. Trimming cost V 8 bases and J 1 base; bases outside gene matches: 4. Germline V gene sequence: CDR1 LNHNV, CDR2 YYDKDF (reference sequence). The CDR3 contains 13 residues. The CDR3: CATGQGQSYEQYV. The CDR3, as DNA: TGTGCCACCGGACAGGGACAGTCCTACGAGCAGTACGTC.

The chain carries TRBV7-9 and TRBJ2-1; D could derive from TRBD1 or TRBD2 (5 bases each). V was shortened by 6 bases and J by 2 bases, with 17 bases between the two germline ends. Germline V CDR1 and CDR2: SEHNR, FQNEAQ (reference sequence). The CDR3 consists of 16 residues. The CDR3 loop reads CASRPPGTLAYNEQFF. CDR3 nucleotides: TGTGCCAGCAGGCCACCAGGGACGTTAGCCTACAATGAGCAGTTCTTC.

This clonotype showed up just a few times. The genes are TRBV4-1 and TRBJ2-5, with 8 bases that match TRBD1. Germline V CDR1 and CDR2: MGHRA, YSYEKL. The CDR3 is 15 residues long. Trimming took 1 base from V and 5 from J; bases not matched to a gene: 6. CDR3 DNA sequence: TGCGCCAGCAGCCAAGTAACAGGGGGGCTGGAGACCCAGTACTTC. This translates into CASSQVTGGLETQYF.

This clonotype was detected a few times. The V and J genes are TRBV18 and TRBJ2-3, with 8 bases matching TRBD2. Germline assignment: CDR1 KGHSH and CDR2 LQKENI. Trimming cost V 1 base and J 0 bases; bases outside gene matches: 3. The CDR3 covers 16 residues. CDR3 nucleotides: TGTGCCAGCTCACCACTTCAGCGGGGGAGCACAGATACGCAGTATTTT. This translates into CASSPLQRGSTDTQYF.

The chain carries TRBV9 and TRBJ2-5, with a possible D match to TRBD2 (5 bases). The length of the CDR3 is 15 residues. Germline CDR1 is SGDLS and CDR2 is YYNGEE. Trimming left V 0 bases short and J 4 bases short, with 13 bases between. The CDR3 nucleotides are TGTGCCAGCAGCGTAGTCGGTCGGGGTATAGAGACCCAGTACTTC. This codes for CASSVVGRGIETQYF.

The V call is TRBV28, the J call TRBJ1-6; D unresolved. There are 14 residues in the CDR3. V was shortened by 3 bases and J by 13 bases, with 16 bases between the two germline ends. CDR1 is MDHEN, CDR2 SYDVKM, per germline. Here the CDR3 DNA reads TGTGCCAGCAGTTTGTTCTGGGTCTCAGCTCCCCTCCACTTT. It is translated as CASSLFWVSAPLHF.

With regard to this clonotype: One end of the junction does not line up with germline, which may come from a read error. V and J are TRBV6-8 and TRBJ1-2; D might be TRBD1 (5 bases). CDR1 and CDR2 from the germline V gene are MNHGY and SAAAGT. CDR3 length: 13 amino acids. CDR3: CACSLRGDSGYTF. In nucleotides, the CDR3 is TGTGCCTGCAGCCTGCGGGGGGACTCGGGCTACACCTTC.

This rearrangement joins TRBV12-3 or TRBV12-4 to TRBJ2-7; D ambiguous. The CDR3 totals 14 residues. V lost 6 bases to trimming and J lost 3 bases, with 15 bases between them. CDR3 coding DNA: TGTGCCAGCAGCCCTAACGGATGGCTCTACGAGCAGTACTTC. Translated, it gives CASSPNGWLYEQYF.

This clonotype has a single count. This chain links TRBV7-6 with TRBJ1-2; no reliable D call. The CDR3 runs 13 residues. From germline, CDR1 is SGHVS and CDR2 FNYEAQ. Trimming stripped 7 bases from V and 5 bases from J, with 14 bases between. CDR3 protein: CASTPNGFYGYTF. The CDR3 nucleotides read TGTGCCAGCACCCCCAACGGTTTTTATGGCTACACCTTC.

The chain couples TRBV6-2 or TRBV6-3 to TRBJ2-7, with D possibly matching TRBD2 (6 bases). Germline V CDR1 and CDR2: MNHEY, SVGEGT. The CDR3 is 14 amino acids. The V gene lost 7 bases and the J gene lost 7 bases, with 20 bases spanning the gap. The CDR3 nucleotides read TGTGCCAGCACTCACCTCGGGAGCGCCGGTGAGCAGTACGTC. It yields the protein CASTHLGSAGEQYV.

The chain is built from TRBV6-4 and TRBJ2-4, with TRBD2 matching 15 bases. This CDR3 is built from 17 residues. Germline values: CDR1 MRHNA, CDR2 SNTAGT. The V segment lost 3 bases and the J segment 8 bases; nucleotides outside the gene matches: 8. Here the CDR3 DNA reads TGTGCCAGCAGTGAGGAAGGACTAGCGGGGGGGTCGGACATTCAGTACTTC. Translating gives CASSEEGLAGGSDIQYF.

The count of this clonotype is one. Sequence at one end of the junction differs from germline and may be a read error. The chain combines TRBV19 with TRBJ2-1, with 11 positions matching TRBD1. The CDR3 has 16 residues. The germline gives CDR1 LNHDA, CDR2 SQIVND (reference sequence). CDR3 region: CVSSGLPGQGVNEQFF. CDR3 DNA sequence: TGTGTCAGTAGTGGTCTCCCGGGACAGGGGGTCAATGAGCAGTTCTTC.

This clonotype was recorded only once. This may arise from a read error, as a much more abundant clone is one base away. The gene calls are TRBV7-2 and TRBJ1-2; D may be TRBD1 (5 bases). Per germline, CDR1 SGHTA and CDR2 FQGNSA. The CDR3 loop spans 15 amino acids. In nucleotides, the CDR3 is TGTGCCGGCAGCCCTGAACCAGGGTCTCCTTGGGGCTACACCTTC. Encoded protein: CAGSPEPGSPWGYTF.

The chain is built from TRBV5-3 and TRBJ2-1, with 7 bases lining up with TRBD2. TRBV5-3 is filed as an ORF, its function uncertain. This CDR3 is 15 amino acids long. CDR3 nucleotides: TGTGTCAGCAGCGAGATGGCTAGCGGCTACAATGAGCAGTTCTTC. Residues: CVSSEMASGYNEQFF.

This clonotype was picked up many times. The V gene is TRBV4-1, the J gene TRBJ2-3; possibly TRBD1 or TRBD2 for D (6 bases each). Deletions cut 5 bases from V and 6 bases from J, with 15 bases between. This CDR3 has 14 residues. Germline CDR1 reads MGHRA; CDR2 reads YSYEKL. The CDR3 here is CASSLRVGGDTQYF. CDR3 nucleotide sequence: TGCGCCAGCAGCTTACGGGTCGGGGGCGATACGCAGTATTTT.